The 6 T cell receptor beta chains presented below share a single source sample, sequenced in a study of T cell responses to AZD1222 COVID-19 vaccine. Data came from immunoSEQ multiplex PCR; TCRdb stores just in-frame clones and leaves some out. The profile covers about 97,000 clones, with approximately 89% appearing a single time and about 10% taken by the ten largest. Sequenced here: peripheral blood, sampled 28 days after the second AZD1222 dose. The receptors come from an adult who received the AZD1222 COVID-19 vaccine.

The gene calls are TRBV10-3 and TRBJ1-1; 11 bases are shared with TRBD1. CDR1 is ENHRY and CDR2 is SYGVKD in the germline V gene. This CDR3 contains 15 residues. V gave up 10 bases and J gave up 3 bases; unmatched junction bases: 10. The CDR3 coding sequence is TGTGCCAACAAAGCCCGGGACAGGGGGGACACTGAAGCTTTCTTT. This encodes CANKARDRGDTEAFF.

V and J are TRBV30 and TRBJ1-4; D is ambiguous. The CDR3 is 13 residues long. V was shortened by 2 bases and J by 8 bases, with 12 bases between the two germline ends. CDR1 is GTSNPN, CDR2 SVGIG, per germline (reference sequence). CDR3 region: CAWSMRREEKLFF. The CDR3 DNA follows: TGTGCCTGGAGTATGAGAAGGGAGGAAAAACTGTTTTTT.

The genes are TRBV30 and TRBJ2-7; D gene uncertain. Germline loops: CDR1 GTSNPN, CDR2 SVGIG (reference sequence). V was shortened by 2 bases and J by 0 bases, with 11 bases between the two germline ends. This CDR3 comprises 14 residues. The CDR3 coding sequence is TGTGCCTGGAGTATGTACTACGGCTCCTACGAGCAGTACTTC. It yields the protein CAWSMYYGSYEQYF.

V is TRBV28 and J is TRBJ1-2, with 10 nucleotides matching TRBD1. Germline V gene data show CDR1 as MDHEN and CDR2 as SYDVKM. Losses at the gene ends were 2 bases for V and 4 bases for J; bases not matched to a gene: 1. The CDR3 totals 14 residues. The CDR3 sequence: CASSLRDRGYGYTF. The CDR3 DNA reads TGTGCCAGCAGTTTACGGGACAGGGGCTATGGCTACACCTTC.

The gene calls are TRBV15 and TRBJ1-4, with D unclear. The V gene lost 0 bases and the J gene lost 0 bases, with 8 bases spanning the gap. The CDR3 extends over 16 amino acids. CDR1 is LNHNV, CDR2 YYDKDF, per germline (reference sequence). Here the CDR3 DNA reads TGTGCCACCAGCAGAGAAAGCCCTGCAACTAATGAAAAACTGTTTTTT. Protein: CATSRESPATNEKLFF.

The rearrangement links TRBV12-3 or TRBV12-4 to TRBJ2-7; D unresolved. The CDR3 runs to 13 residues. Trimming pared 5 bases from V and 0 bases from J, leaving 8 bases between. The CDR3 DNA reads as TGTGCCAGCAGTACCGACAACTCCTACGAGCAGTACTTC. Amino acid sequence: CASSTDNSYEQYF.